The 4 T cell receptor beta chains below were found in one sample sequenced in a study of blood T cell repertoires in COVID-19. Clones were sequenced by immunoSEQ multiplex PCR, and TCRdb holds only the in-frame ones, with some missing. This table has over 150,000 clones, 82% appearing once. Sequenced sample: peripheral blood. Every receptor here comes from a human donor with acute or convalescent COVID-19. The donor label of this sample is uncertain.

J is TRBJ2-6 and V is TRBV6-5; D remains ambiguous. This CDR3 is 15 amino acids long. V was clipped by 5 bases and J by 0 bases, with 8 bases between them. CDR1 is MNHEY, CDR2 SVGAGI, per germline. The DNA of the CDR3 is TGTGCCAGCAGTCATGGGCCCTCTGGGGCCAACGTCCTGACTTTC. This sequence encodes CASSHGPSGANVLTF.

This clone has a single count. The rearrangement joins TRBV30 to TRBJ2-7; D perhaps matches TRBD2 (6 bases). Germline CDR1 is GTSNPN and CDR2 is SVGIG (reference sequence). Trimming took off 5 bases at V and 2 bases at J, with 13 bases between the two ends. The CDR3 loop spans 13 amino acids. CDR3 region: CAWDGTLTYEQYF. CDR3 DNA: TGTGCCTGGGACGGGACTCTTACCTACGAGCAGTACTTC. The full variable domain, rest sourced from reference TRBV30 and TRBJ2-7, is SQTIHQWPATLVQPVGSPLSLECTVEGTSNPNLYWYRQAAGRGLQLLFYSVGIGQISSEVPQNLSASRPQDRQFILSSKKLLLSDSGFYLCAWDGTLTYEQYFGPGTRLTVT.

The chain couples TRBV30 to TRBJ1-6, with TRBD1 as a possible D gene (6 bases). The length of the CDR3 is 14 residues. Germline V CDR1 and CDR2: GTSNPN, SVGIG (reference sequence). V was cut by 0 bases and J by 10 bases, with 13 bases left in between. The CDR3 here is CAWSVNREWSPLHF. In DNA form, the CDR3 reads TGTGCCTGGAGTGTAAACAGGGAGTGGTCACCCCTCCACTTT.

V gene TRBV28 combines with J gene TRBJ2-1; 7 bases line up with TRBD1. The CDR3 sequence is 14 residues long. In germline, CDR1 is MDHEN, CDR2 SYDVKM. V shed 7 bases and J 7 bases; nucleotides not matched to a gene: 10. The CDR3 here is CASTRGSYGNEQFF. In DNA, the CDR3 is TGTGCCAGCACCAGGGGGTCCTACGGGAATGAGCAGTTCTTC.